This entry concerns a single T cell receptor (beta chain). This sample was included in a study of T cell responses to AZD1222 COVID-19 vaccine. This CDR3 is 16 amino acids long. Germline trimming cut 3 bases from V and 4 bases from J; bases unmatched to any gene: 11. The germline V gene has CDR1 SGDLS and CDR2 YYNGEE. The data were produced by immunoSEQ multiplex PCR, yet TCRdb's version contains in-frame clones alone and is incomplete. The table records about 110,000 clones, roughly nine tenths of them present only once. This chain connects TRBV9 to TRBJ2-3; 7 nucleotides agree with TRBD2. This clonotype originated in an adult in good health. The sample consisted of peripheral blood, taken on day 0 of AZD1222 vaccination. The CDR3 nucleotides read TGTGCCAGCAGCGCGCTACCCGGGACTATTGCAGATACGCAGTATTTT. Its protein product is CASSALPGTIADTQYF.